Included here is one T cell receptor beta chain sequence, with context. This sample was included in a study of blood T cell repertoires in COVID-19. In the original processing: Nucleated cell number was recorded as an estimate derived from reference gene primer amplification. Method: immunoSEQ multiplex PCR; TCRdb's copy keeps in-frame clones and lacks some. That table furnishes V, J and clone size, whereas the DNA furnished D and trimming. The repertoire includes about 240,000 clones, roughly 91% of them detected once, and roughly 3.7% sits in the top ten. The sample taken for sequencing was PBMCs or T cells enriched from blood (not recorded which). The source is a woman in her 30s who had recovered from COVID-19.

The CDR3 DNA reads TGTGCCAGTAGTCTCCCGGGTGGGGCAGCCTACAACTATGGCTACACCTTC. This gives the protein CASSLPGGAAYNYGYTF. The chain recombines TRBV19 with TRBJ1-2; D might be TRBD1 (5 bases). This CDR3 is 17 amino acids long. CDR1 and CDR2 (germline): LNHDA, SQIVND (reference sequence). Trimming removed 5 bases at V and 2 bases at J, with 21 bases between.